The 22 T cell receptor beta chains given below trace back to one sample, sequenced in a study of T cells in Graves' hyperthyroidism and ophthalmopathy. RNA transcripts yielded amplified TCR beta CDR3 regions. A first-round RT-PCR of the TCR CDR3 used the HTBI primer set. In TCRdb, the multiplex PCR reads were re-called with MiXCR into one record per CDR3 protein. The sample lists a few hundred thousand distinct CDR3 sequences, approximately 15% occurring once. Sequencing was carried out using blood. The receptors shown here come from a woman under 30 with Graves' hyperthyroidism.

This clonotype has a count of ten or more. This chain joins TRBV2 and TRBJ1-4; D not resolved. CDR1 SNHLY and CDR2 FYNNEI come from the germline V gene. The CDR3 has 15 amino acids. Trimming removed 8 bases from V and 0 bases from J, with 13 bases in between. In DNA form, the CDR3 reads TGTGCCAGCGGGAAGGACGGTCCAACTAATGAAAAACTGTTTTTT. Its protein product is CASGKDGPTNEKLFF.

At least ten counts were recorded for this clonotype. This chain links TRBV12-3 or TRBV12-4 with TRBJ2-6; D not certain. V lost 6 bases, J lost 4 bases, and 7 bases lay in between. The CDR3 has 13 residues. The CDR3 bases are TGTGCCAGCAGGTACGCAGGGGCCAACGTCCTGACTTTC. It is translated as CASRYAGANVLTF.

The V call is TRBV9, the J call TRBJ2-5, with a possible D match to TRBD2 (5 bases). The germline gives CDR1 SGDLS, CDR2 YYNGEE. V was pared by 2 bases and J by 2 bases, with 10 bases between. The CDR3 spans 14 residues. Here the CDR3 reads CASSVFGLQETQYF. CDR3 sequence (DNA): TGTGCCAGCAGCGTCTTCGGACTTCAAGAGACCCAGTACTTC.

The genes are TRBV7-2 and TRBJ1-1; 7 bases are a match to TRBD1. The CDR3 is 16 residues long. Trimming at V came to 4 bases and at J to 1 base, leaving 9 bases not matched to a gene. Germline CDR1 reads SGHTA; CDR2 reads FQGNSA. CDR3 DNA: TGTGCCAGCAGCTCCGGACAGGCCCGAGGGAACACTGAAGCTTTCTTT. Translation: CASSSGQARGNTEAFF.

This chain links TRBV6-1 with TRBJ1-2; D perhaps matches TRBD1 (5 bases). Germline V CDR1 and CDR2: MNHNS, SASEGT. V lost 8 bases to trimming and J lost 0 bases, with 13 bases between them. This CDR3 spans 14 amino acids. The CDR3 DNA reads TGTGCCAGCGGCCTCCAGGGAGCTAACTATGGCTACACCTTC. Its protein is CASGLQGANYGYTF.

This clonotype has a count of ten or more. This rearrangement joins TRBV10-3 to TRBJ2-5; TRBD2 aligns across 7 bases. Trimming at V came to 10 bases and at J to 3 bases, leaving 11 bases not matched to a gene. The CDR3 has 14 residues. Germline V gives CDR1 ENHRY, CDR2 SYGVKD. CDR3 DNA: TGTGCCACCTCGGGGAGGGCCTCGGAAGAGACCCAGTACTTC. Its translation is CATSGRASEETQYF.

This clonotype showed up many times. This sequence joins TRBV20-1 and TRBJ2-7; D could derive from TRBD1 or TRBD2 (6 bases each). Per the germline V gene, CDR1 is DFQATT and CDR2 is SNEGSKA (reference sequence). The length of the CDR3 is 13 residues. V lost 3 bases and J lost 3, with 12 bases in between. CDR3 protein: CSASGGTNYEQYV. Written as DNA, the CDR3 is TGCAGTGCTAGTGGCGGGACAAACTACGAGCAGTACGTC.

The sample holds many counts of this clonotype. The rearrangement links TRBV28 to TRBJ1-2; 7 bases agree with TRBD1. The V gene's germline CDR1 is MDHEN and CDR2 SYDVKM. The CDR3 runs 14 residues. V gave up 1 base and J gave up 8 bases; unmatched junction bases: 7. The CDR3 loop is CASSLLEGAKGYTF. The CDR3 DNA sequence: TGTGCCAGCAGTTTATTGGAGGGGGCGAAGGGCTACACCTTC.

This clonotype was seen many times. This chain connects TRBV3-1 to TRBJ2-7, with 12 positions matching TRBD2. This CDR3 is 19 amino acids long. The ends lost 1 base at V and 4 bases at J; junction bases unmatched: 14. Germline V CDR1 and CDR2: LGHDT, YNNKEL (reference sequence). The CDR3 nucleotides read TGTGCCAGCAGCCAAGGAGATCCTAGCGGGAGGGCAAAGGTTTACGAGCAGTACGTC. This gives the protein CASSQGDPSGRAKVYEQYV.

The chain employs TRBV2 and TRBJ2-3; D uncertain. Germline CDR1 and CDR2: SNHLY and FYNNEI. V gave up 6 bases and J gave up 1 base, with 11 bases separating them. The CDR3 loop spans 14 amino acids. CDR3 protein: CASRNLVGTDTQYF. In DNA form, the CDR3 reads TGTGCCAGCAGGAATCTAGTTGGCACAGATACGCAGTATTTT.

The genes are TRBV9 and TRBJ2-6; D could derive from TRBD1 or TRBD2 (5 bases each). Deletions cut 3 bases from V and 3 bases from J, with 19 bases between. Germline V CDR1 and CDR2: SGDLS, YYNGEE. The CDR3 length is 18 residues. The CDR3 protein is CASSAIQAEEGGANVLTF. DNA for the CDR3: TGTGCCAGCAGCGCCATACAGGCCGAAGAGGGTGGGGCCAACGTCCTGACTTTC.

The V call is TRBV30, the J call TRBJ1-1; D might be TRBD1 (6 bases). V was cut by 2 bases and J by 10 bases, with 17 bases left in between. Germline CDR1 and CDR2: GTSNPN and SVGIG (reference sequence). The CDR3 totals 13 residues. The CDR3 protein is CAWSIQGPEGAFF. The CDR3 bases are TGTGCCTGGAGTATTCAGGGGCCCGAGGGAGCTTTCTTT.

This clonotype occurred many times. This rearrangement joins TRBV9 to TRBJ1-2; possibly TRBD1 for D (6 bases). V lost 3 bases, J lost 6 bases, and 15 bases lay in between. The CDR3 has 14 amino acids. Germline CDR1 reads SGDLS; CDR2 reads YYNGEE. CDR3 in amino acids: CASSATAGDHGYTF. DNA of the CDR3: TGTGCCAGCAGCGCAACCGCAGGGGACCATGGCTACACCTTC.

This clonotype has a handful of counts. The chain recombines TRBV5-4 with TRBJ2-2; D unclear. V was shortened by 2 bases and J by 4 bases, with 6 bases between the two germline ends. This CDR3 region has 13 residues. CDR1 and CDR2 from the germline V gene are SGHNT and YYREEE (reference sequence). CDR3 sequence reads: CASSFLVTGELFF. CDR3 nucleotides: TGTGCCAGCAGCTTCCTAGTCACCGGGGAGCTGTTTTTT.

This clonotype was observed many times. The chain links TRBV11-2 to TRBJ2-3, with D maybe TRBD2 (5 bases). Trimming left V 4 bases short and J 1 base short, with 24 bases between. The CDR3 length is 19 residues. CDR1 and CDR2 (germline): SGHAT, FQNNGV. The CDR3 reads CASSSFEPHGNWGTDTQYF. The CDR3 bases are TGTGCCAGCAGCTCCTTCGAACCCCACGGGAACTGGGGCACAGATACGCAGTATTTT.

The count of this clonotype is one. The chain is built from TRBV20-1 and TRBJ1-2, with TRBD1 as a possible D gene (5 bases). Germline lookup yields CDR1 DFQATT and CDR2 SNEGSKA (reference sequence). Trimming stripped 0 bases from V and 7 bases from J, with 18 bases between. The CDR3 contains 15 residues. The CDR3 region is CSARDGSQGRGGYTF. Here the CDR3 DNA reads TGCAGTGCTAGAGATGGTTCTCAGGGACGGGGTGGCTACACCTTC.

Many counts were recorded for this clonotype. The DNA of the CDR3 is TGTGCCAGCAGCCCGCCGAGGGGTGGCTACACCTTC. It codes for CASSPPRGGYTF. This chain connects TRBV6-1 to TRBJ1-2; a weak D match, TRBD1 (5 bases). The V end lost 6 bases, the J end lost 7 bases, and 12 bases lay between the germline ends. Per germline, CDR1 MNHNS and CDR2 SASEGT. The CDR3 totals 12 residues.

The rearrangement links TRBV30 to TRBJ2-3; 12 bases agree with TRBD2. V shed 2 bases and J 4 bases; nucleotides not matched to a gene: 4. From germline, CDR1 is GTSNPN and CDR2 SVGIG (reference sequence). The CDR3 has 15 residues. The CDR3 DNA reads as TGTGCCTGGAGTTTACTAGCGGGAGGTGCAGATACGCAGTATTTT. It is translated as CAWSLLAGGADTQYF.

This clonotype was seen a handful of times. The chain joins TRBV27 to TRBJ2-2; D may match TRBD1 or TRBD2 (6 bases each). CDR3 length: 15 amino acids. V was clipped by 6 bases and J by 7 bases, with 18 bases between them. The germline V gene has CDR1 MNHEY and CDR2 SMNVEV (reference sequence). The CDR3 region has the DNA TGTGCCAGCAGCCTCTCGGGGGCGGGAAACGGGGAGCTGTTTTTT. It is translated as CASSLSGAGNGELFF.

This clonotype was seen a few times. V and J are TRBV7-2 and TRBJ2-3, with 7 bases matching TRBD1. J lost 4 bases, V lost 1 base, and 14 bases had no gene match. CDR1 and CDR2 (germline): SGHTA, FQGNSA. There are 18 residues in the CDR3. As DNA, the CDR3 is TGTGCCAGCAGCTTAGGGCCCAAGGGACAGATCGGAGCAGATACGCAGTATTTT. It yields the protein CASSLGPKGQIGADTQYF.

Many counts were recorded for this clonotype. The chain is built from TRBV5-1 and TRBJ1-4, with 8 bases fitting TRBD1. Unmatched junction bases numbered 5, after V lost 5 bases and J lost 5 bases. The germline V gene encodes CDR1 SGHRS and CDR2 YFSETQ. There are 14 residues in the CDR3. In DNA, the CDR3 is TGCGCCAGCAGTTTAGACAGGGGAAATGAAAAACTGTTTTTT. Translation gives CASSLDRGNEKLFF.

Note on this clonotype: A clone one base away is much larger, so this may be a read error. The CDR3 DNA reads TGTGCCAGCTCACCACAGACTAGCGGGAGAGGAGGCACAGATACGCAGTATTTT. This sequence encodes CASSPQTSGRGGTDTQYF. This chain links TRBV18 with TRBJ2-3, with 12 bases aligning to TRBD2. Trimming at V came to 1 base and at J to 1 base, leaving 6 bases not matched to a gene. Germline V gene lookup returns CDR1 KGHSH and CDR2 LQKENI. The CDR3 sequence is 18 residues long. Combining the CDR3 with reference TRBV18 and TRBJ2-3 gives the whole variable domain NAGVMQNPRHLVRRRGQEARLRCSPMKGHSHVYWYRQLPEEGLKFMVYLQKENIIDESGMPKERFSAEFPKEGPSILRIQQVVRGDSAAYFCASSPQTSGRGGTDTQYFGPGTRLTVL.